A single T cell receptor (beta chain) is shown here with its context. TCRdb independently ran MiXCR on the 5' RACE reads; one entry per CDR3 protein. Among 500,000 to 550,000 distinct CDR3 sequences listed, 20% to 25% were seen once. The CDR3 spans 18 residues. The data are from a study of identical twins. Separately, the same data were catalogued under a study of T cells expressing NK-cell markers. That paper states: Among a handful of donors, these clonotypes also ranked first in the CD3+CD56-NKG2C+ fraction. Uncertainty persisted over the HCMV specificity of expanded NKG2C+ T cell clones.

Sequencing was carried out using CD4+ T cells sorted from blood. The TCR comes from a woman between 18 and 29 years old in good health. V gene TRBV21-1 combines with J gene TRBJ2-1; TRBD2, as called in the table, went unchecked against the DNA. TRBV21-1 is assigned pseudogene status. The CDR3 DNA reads TGTGCCAGCAGCCTGAGTCCCAGCCCACTTCCTTCCTACAATGAGCAGTTCTTC. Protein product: CASSLSPSPLPSYNEQFF.